A single sample gave rise to the 9 T cell receptor beta chains below, sequenced in a study of T cell responses to AZD1222 COVID-19 vaccine. Sequencing was performed with immunoSEQ multiplex PCR; in TCRdb, only in-frame clones are kept and a portion is missing. The sample has roughly 100,000 clones; more than 75% are singletons. The specimen comprised peripheral blood, sampled on day 0 of AZD1222 vaccination. These TCRs come from an adult in good health.

This clone was observed once. CDR3 loop: CASSQPSGTGYYGYTF. The CDR3 DNA is TGCGCCAGCAGCCAGCCCTCCGGGACGGGATATTATGGCTACACCTTC. The gene calls are TRBV4-1 and TRBJ1-2; weak D call: TRBD1 (5 bases). V was cut by 3 bases and J by 5 bases, with 19 bases left in between. The germline V gene encodes CDR1 MGHRA and CDR2 YSYEKL. CDR3 size: 16 residues.

Here the CDR3 reads CASRQGAGNTIYF. The CDR3 nucleotides read TGTGCCAGCAGGCAGGGCGCTGGAAACACCATATATTTT. The gene calls are TRBV7-9 and TRBJ1-3; weak D call: TRBD1 (5 bases). The V end lost 6 bases, the J end lost 2 bases, and 8 bases lay between the germline ends. The germline V gene encodes CDR1 SEHNR and CDR2 FQNEAQ (reference sequence). This CDR3 contains 13 residues.

The chain recombines TRBV9 with TRBJ2-1; 8 bases map to TRBD2. The J segment lost 8 bases and the V segment lost 0 bases, leaving 7 bases of the junction unmatched. The CDR3 contains 15 residues. Germline values: CDR1 SGDLS, CDR2 YYNGEE. The DNA for the CDR3 is TGTGCCAGCAGCGTAGTGGCGGGAGGACCAGATGAGCAGTTCTTC. It specifies CASSVVAGGPDEQFF.

The chain recombines TRBV3-1 (or the pseudogene TRBV3-2) with TRBJ1-3; D is unresolved. Between the trimmed V and J ends, which lost 4 bases and 4 bases, there was a span of 17 bases. Germline V gene sequence: CDR1 LGHDT, CDR2 YNNKEL (reference sequence). The CDR3 is 16 residues long. In nucleotides, the CDR3 is TGTGCCAGCAGCCTTCTCGGCCGAATCGGAGGAAACACCATATATTTT. Its protein is CASSLLGRIGGNTIYF.

The chain combines TRBV7-8 with TRBJ2-4; D uncertain. CDR3 length: 14 residues. Between the trimmed V and J ends, which lost 4 bases and 7 bases, there was a span of 14 bases. Germline V CDR1 and CDR2: SGHVS, FQNEAQ. CDR3 in amino acids: CASSYRSRRNIQYF. In DNA form, the CDR3 reads TGTGCCAGCAGCTATAGAAGCCGTCGGAACATTCAGTACTTC.

This chain joins TRBV4-3 and TRBJ2-4, with 7 bases lining up with TRBD2. Looked up from germline, CDR1 is LGHNA and CDR2 is YSLEER. V lost 1 base to trimming and J lost 14 bases; unmatched junction nucleotides: 17. CDR3 size: 16 residues. The CDR3 protein is CASSQVSPASGELKYF. CDR3 bases: TGCGCCAGCAGCCAAGTAAGCCCCGCTAGCGGTGAGCTAAAGTACTTC.

This rearrangement joins TRBV7-9 to TRBJ2-5; D is unresolved. In germline, CDR1 is SEHNR, CDR2 FQNEAQ (reference sequence). The CDR3 has 14 residues. Trimming left V 2 bases short and J 2 bases short, with 9 bases between. Written as DNA, the CDR3 is TGTGCCAGCAGCTTACTTTGGAAACAAGAGACCCAGTACTTC. Its translation: CASSLLWKQETQYF. Full variable domain (remainder filled in from reference TRBV7-9 and TRBJ2-5): DTGVSQNPRHKITKRGQNVTFRCDPISEHNRLYWYRQTLGQGPEFLTYFQNEAQLEKSRLLSDRFSAERPKGSFSTLEIQRTEQGDSAMYLCASSLLWKQETQYFGPGTRLLVL.

This chain joins TRBV3-1 (or the pseudogene TRBV3-2) and TRBJ2-1; D possibly corresponds to TRBD2 (7 bases). Germline CDR1 is LGHDT and CDR2 is YNNKEL (reference sequence). V was cut by 1 base and J by 6 bases, with 16 bases left in between. The length of the CDR3 is 16 residues. The CDR3 sequence: CASSQGGGGASNEQFF. The CDR3 DNA reads as TGTGCCAGCAGCCAAGGAGGAGGGGGGGCCTCCAATGAGCAGTTCTTC.

This clone was counted a single time. The chain recombines TRBV2 with TRBJ1-6; possible D gene TRBD1, 6 bases. Germline V gives CDR1 SNHLY, CDR2 FYNNEI. Trimming removed 4 bases from V and 7 bases from J, with 8 bases in between. The CDR3 runs to 13 residues. In DNA, the CDR3 is TGTGCCAGCAGTGGGCAGGGGAATTCACCCCTCCACTTT. It specifies CASSGQGNSPLHF. Full variable domain (missing parts from reference TRBV2 and TRBJ1-6): EPEVTQTPSHQVTQMGQEVILRCVPISNHLYFYWYRQILGQKVEFLVSFYNNEISEKSEIFDDQFSVERPDGSNFTLKIRSTKLEDSAMYFCASSGQGNSPLHFGNGTRLTVT.